A selection of T cell receptor beta chains follows, all from one sample in a study of T cells after yellow fever vaccination. One entry per CDR3 protein results from TCRdb running MiXCR on the 5' RACE reads. The repertoire holds fewer than 650,000 distinct CDR3 sequences, with around a fifth as singletons. Specimen: PBMCs, collected 21 days after the first yellow fever vaccination. These TCRs come from a man aged 18 to 30 who received the YFV17D yellow fever vaccine. Each CDR3 is given with its conserved first and last residue. The order of the fields is clone size, J gene, V gene, CDR3 length, D gene, CDR3 protein, CDR3 DNA. D genes are given only for firm matches. Size values are once, few and many counts, or a class for expanded clones, and some rows have none.

NA TRBJ1-5 TRBV21-1 17 NA CASSKKGGSQGNQPQHF TGTGCCAGCAGCAAAAAGGGGGGCTCCCAGGGCAATCAGCCCCAGCATTTT
few TRBJ1-6 TRBV4-3 18 NA CASSQDLIQVMGNSPLHF TGCGCCAGCAGCCAAGATCTGATCCAGGTGATGGGGAATTCACCCCTCCACTTT
NA TRBJ2-2 TRBV12-3/TRBV12-4 17 NA CASSGQNGVWGTGELFF TGTGCCAGCAGCGGGCAGAACGGGGTTTGGGGGACCGGGGAGCTGTTTTTT
once TRBJ1-2 TRBV25-1 14 NA CASSERGSRDGYTF TGTGCCAGCAGTGAAAGGGGCAGCCGGGATGGCTACACCTTC
NA TRBJ1-1 TRBV20-1 13 TRBD1 CSAPQGGNTEAFF TGCAGTGCTCCACAGGGGGGGAATACTGAAGCTTTCTTT
few TRBJ2-2 TRBV5-4 16 NA CASRLRAGTNTGELFF TGTGCCAGCAGACTGAGGGCAGGGACGAACACCGGGGAGCTGTTTTTT
NA TRBJ2-4 TRBV11-2 15 NA CASSPRRAGGDIQYF TGTGCCAGCAGCCCCCGCCGGGCCGGGGGAGACATTCAGTACTTC
NA TRBJ2-7 TRBV5-1 14 TRBD1 CASSLGTGLREQYF TGCGCCAGCAGCTTGGGGACAGGGTTGCGCGAGCAGTACTTC
NA TRBJ2-3 TRBV12-3/TRBV12-4 12 NA CASSLDTYTQYF TGTGCCAGCAGTCTTGACACTTATACGCAGTATTTT
few TRBJ2-7 TRBV7-2 14 NA CASSSEGPSYEQYF TGTGCCAGCAGCTCCGAGGGACCCTCCTACGAGCAGTACTTC
NA TRBJ1-1 TRBV9 17 NA CASSVDGRGIMNTEAFF TGTGCCAGCAGCGTAGATGGCCGGGGGATCATGAACACTGAAGCTTTCTTT
NA TRBJ2-5 TRBV5-1 16 TRBD2 CASSWGAGMIQETQYF TGCGCCAGCAGCTGGGGAGCGGGGATGATCCAAGAGACCCAGTACTTC
few TRBJ1-1 TRBV10-2 13 NA CASSDEFILSAFF TGCGCCAGCAGTGATGAGTTTATATTGTCAGCTTTCTTT
NA TRBJ1-6 TRBV7-9 14 NA CASSFSSFNSPLHF TGTGCCAGCAGCTTTAGTTCCTTCAATTCACCCCTCCACTTT
NA TRBJ1-3 TRBV20-1 14 NA CSALNSGRGNTIYF TGCAGTGCTCTAAACTCAGGGAGGGGAAACACCATATATTTT
NA TRBJ2-1 TRBV7-3 14 NA CASALGAAHNEQFF TGTGCCAGCGCGCTAGGGGCAGCGCACAATGAGCAGTTCTTC
few TRBJ2-7 TRBV7-3 15 NA CASSLTAVSSYEQYF TGTGCCAGCAGCTTAACCGCAGTCTCCTCCTACGAGCAGTACTTC
few TRBJ2-7 TRBV5-1 14 NA CASSLGPNYYEQYF TGCGCCAGCAGCTTGGGACCAAACTACTACGAGCAGTACTTC
few TRBJ1-1 TRBV29-1 12 NA CSTGQRYTEAFF TGCAGCACGGGGCAGCGCTACACTGAAGCTTTCTTT
NA TRBJ2-1 TRBV27 17 NA CASSTSGTLSSYNEQFF TGTGCCAGCAGTACCTCAGGGACCCTGAGCTCCTACAATGAGCAGTTCTTC
NA TRBJ2-2 TRBV19 11 NA CASSMSGELFF TGTGCCAGTAGTATGTCCGGGGAGCTGTTTTTT
NA TRBJ2-1 TRBV20-1 19 TRBD2 CSARAGTSGGLGDLNEQFF TGCAGTGCCCGGGCCGGGACTAGCGGGGGACTGGGCGATTTAAATGAGCAGTTCTTC
few TRBJ2-2 TRBV24-1 16 TRBD1 CATSDPGTGDTGELFF TGTGCCACCAGTGACCCCGGGACAGGAGACACCGGGGAGCTGTTTTTT
few TRBJ2-5 TRBV24-1 15 TRBD2 CATSVTSGGKETQYF TGTGCCACCAGTGTAACTAGCGGGGGGAAGGAGACCCAGTACTTC
many TRBJ1-4 TRBV5-4 15 TRBD1 CASSSRQGPNEKLFF TGTGCCAGCAGCTCCCGACAGGGACCTAATGAAAAACTGTTTTTT
many TRBJ1-5 TRBV5-1 14 NA CASSTGGGDQPQHF TGCGCCAGCAGCACCGGGGGAGGAGATCAGCCCCAGCATTTT
few TRBJ1-1 TRBV18 12 NA CASSPSGREAFF TGTGCCAGCTCACCATCAGGCCGTGAAGCTTTCTTT
NA TRBJ1-3 TRBV4-2 12 NA CASSQAANTIYF TGTGCCAGCAGCCAAGCCGCGAACACCATATATTTT
few TRBJ1-1 TRBV27 17 TRBD1 CASSFDRQGRVNTEAFF TGTGCCAGCAGTTTTGATCGACAGGGGAGGGTGAACACTGAAGCTTTCTTT
NA TRBJ1-1 TRBV7-9 13 TRBD1 CAGGQGGGTEAFF TGTGCCGGGGGACAGGGAGGTGGCACTGAAGCTTTCTTT
NA TRBJ2-7 TRBV20-1 14 NA CSPLLGAEYYEQYF TGCAGCCCATTACTCGGGGCAGAATATTACGAGCAGTACTTC
once TRBJ2-5 TRBV6-4 15 TRBD2 CASSVLAGERETQYF TGTGCCAGCAGTGTACTAGCGGGGGAGCGAGAGACCCAGTACTTC
few TRBJ1-1 TRBV6-5 14 NA CASSYWGLTDEAFF TGTGCCAGCAGTTACTGGGGGCTGACGGATGAAGCTTTCTTT
few TRBJ2-1 TRBV21-1 11 NA CASTLTGEQFF TGTGCCAGCACCCTAACTGGGGAGCAGTTCTTC
many TRBJ2-1 TRBV5-1 15 NA CASSLSSGAYNEQFF TGTGCCAGCAGCTTATCATCGGGGGCCTACAATGAGCAGTTCTTC
NA TRBJ2-1 TRBV5-4 15 TRBD2 CASSLGGTSRNEQFF TGTGCCAGCAGCTTGGGGGGGACTAGCAGGAATGAGCAGTTCTTC
NA TRBJ2-5 TRBV7-8 13 NA CASNPTGAETQYF TGTGCCAGCAATCCGACGGGGGCAGAGACCCAGTACTTC
few TRBJ2-1 TRBV5-6 16 TRBD2 CASSLATSAPYNEQFF TGTGCCAGCAGCTTGGCCACTAGCGCACCATACAATGAGCAGTTCTTC
few TRBJ2-7 TRBV29-1 15 NA CSVGYMALSSYEQYF TGCAGCGTTGGATATATGGCTCTTAGCTCCTACGAGCAGTACTTC
many TRBJ2-3 TRBV10-3 15 NA CAITDTKSSTDTQYF TGTGCCATCACGGACACAAAATCTAGCACAGATACGCAGTATTTT
NA TRBJ2-5 TRBV5-1 16 NA CASSSGAGGAMETQYF TGCGCCAGCAGCTCCGGGGCGGGCGGAGCAATGGAGACCCAGTACTTC
few TRBJ2-7 TRBV7-9 14 NA CASSLGGIGREQYF TGTGCCAGCAGCTTAGGCGGGATAGGGCGCGAGCAGTACTTC
once TRBJ2-7 TRBV5-6 14 TRBD2 CASSWGLAAYEQYF TGTGCCAGCAGCTGGGGACTAGCAGCGTACGAGCAGTACTTC
few TRBJ1-5 TRBV7-9 14 NA CASSFDSGLSPQHF TGTGCCAGCAGCTTTGACAGTGGCTTATCTCCCCAGCATTTT
few TRBJ1-1 TRBV10-3 14 NA CAIRKEGWNTEAFF TGTGCCATCAGGAAGGAGGGGTGGAACACTGAAGCTTTCTTT